A selection of T cell receptor beta chains follows, all from one sample in a study of tumor and adjacent non-tumor tissue in lung cancer. MiXCR, applied by TCRdb to the multiplex PCR reads, yields one record per CDR3 protein. Of 80,000 to 130,000 distinct CDR3 sequences listed, less than 75% are singletons. Sequenced sample: distant non-tumor lung tissue. The receptors stem from a man aged 25-45 years with non-small cell lung cancer. CDR3s include the opening cysteine and the closing phenylalanine or tryptophan. A D gene is named only where the DNA matches it firmly. Clone size is stated in some rows and not others, as once, few, many or a class when expanded.

V	J	size	D	CDR3	DNA
TRBV29-1	TRBJ1-5	many	-	CSPTRWDSNQPQHF	TGCAGCCCAACCCGCTGGGACAGCAATCAGCCCCAGCATTTT
TRBV28	TRBJ2-1	once	-	CVSTTGNEQFF	TGTGTCAGTACTACAGGGAACGAGCAGTTCTTC
TRBV7-9	TRBJ2-7	few	-	CASSTSSYEQYF	TGTGCCAGCAGCACGAGCTCCTACGAGCAGTACTTC
TRBV12-3/TRBV12-4	TRBJ2-1	-	-	CASSPGRNEQFF	TGTGCCAGCAGCCCAGGTCGCAATGAGCAGTTCTTC
TRBV30	TRBJ2-1	few	-	CAWSIGIYNEQFF	TGTGCCTGGAGTATAGGGATCTACAATGAGCAGTTCTTC
TRBV30	TRBJ2-7	few	-	CAWSPPPTYEQYF	TGTGCCTGGAGTCCCCCCCCAACCTACGAGCAGTACTTC
TRBV4-3	TRBJ2-7	-	TRBD2	CASSQDPAGGDGEQYF	TGCGCCAGCAGCCAAGATCCAGCGGGGGGAGACGGTGAGCAGTACTTC
TRBV20-1	TRBJ2-7	-	TRBD1	CRAGRWDRGRDEQYF	TGCAGAGCTGGTCGGTGGGACAGGGGGAGGGACGAGCAGTACTTC
TRBV11-2	TRBJ2-1	-	TRBD2	CASSSGLAGGPERQFF	TGTGCCAGCAGTTCCGGACTAGCGGGGGGCCCCGAGAGGCAGTTCTTC
TRBV7-9	TRBJ1-1	few	-	CASSLGGPGTEAFF	TGTGCCAGCAGCTTAGGTGGGCCCGGCACTGAAGCTTTCTTT
TRBV4-1	TRBJ2-3	-	-	CASSPWWNGRIDTQYF	TGCGCCAGCAGTCCATGGTGGAATGGGCGCATAGATACGCAGTATTTT
TRBV20-1	TRBJ2-1	once	TRBD2	CNARVLAGEANEQFF	TGCAATGCTAGAGTTTTAGCGGGTGAGGCCAATGAGCAGTTCTTC
TRBV11-2	TRBJ2-5	-	-	CASSSFNLAGETQYF	TGTGCCAGCAGCTCTTTTAACTTAGCTGGAGAGACCCAGTACTTC
TRBV6-2/TRBV6-3	TRBJ2-2	-	-	CASGWTNRGHTGELFF	TGTGCCAGCGGATGGACTAACAGGGGTCACACCGGGGAGCTGTTTTTT
TRBV5-1	TRBJ1-1	once	-	CASSLGSSRMNTEAFF	TGCGCCAGCAGCTTGGGGTCGAGCAGAATGAACACTGAAGCTTTCTTT
TRBV20-1	TRBJ1-5	once	TRBD1	CSATAGTVFCSNQLQHF	TGCAGTGCTACCGCCGGGACAGTATTTTGTAGCAATCAGCTCCAGCATTTT
TRBV29-1	TRBJ1-1	-	-	CSVVGSAGNGDTEAFF	TGCAGCGTTGTCGGCTCGGCGGGGAACGGTGACACTGAAGCTTTCTTT
TRBV29-1	TRBJ2-7	-	TRBD1	CSIGTGEWKQYF	TGCAGCATTGGGACAGGGGAGTGGAAGCAGTACTTC
TRBV11-2	TRBJ2-7	-	TRBD1	CASSSTGYEKYF	TGTGCCAGCAGCTCGACAGGGTACGAGAAGTACTTC
TRBV12-3/TRBV12-4	TRBJ2-1	-	-	CASSLVGRPYNEQFF	TGTGCCAGCAGTTTAGTGGGGAGGCCTTACAATGAGCAGTTCTTC
TRBV12-3/TRBV12-4	TRBJ1-1	-	TRBD1	CASSLGTGGTTEAFF	TGTGCTAGCAGTCTCGGGACAGGGGGTACCACTGAAGCTTTTTTT
TRBV12-3/TRBV12-4	TRBJ1-4	-	TRBD1	CASSPRETGSSEKLFF	TGTGCCAGCAGTCCCCGAGAGACAGGGAGTAGCGAAAAACTGTTTTTT
TRBV11-3	TRBJ2-2	once	-	CASSGHVAAGTGELFF	TGTGCCAGCAGCGGACATGTGGCTGCAGGGACCGGGGAGCTGTTTTTT
TRBV30	TRBJ2-6	-	TRBD1	CAWNTQGDGANVLTF	TGTGCCTGGAATACACAGGGGGACGGGGCCAACGTACTGACTTTC
TRBV20-1	TRBJ2-7	many	-	CSAIYNYEQYF	TGCAGTGCCATATACAACTACGAGCAGTACTTC
TRBV20-1	TRBJ2-1	many	TRBD2	CSAGSILAGDEQFF	TGCAGTGCTGGATCGATCTTAGCGGGAGATGAGCAGTTCTTC
TRBV29-1	TRBJ2-5	-	-	CSVEPFLGGRETQYF	TGCAGCGTTGAACCGTTCTTGGGCGGACGAGAGACCCAGTACTTC
TRBV20-1	TRBJ2-2	-	-	CSAPTTLCTGELFF	TGCAGTGCTCCAACGACGTTGTGTACCGGGGAACTGTTTTTT
TRBV29-1	TRBJ2-7	-	-	CSVQGSGGEQCF	TGCAGCGTCCAGGGTTCAGGCGGCGAGCAATGCTTC
TRBV20-1	TRBJ2-1	-	TRBD2	CSARDLREGYKEQFF	TGCAGTGCTAGAGATTTGCGGGAGGGCTACAAAGAGCAATTCTTC
TRBV6-5	TRBJ2-7	many	-	CASSYGESYEQYF	TGTGCCAGCAGTTACGGGGAGTCCTACGAGCAGTACTTC
TRBV5-1	TRBJ2-5	-	-	CASSTLALYQETQYF	TGCGCCAGCAGCACTCTAGCGCTGTACCAAGAGACCCAGTACTTC
TRBV4-3	TRBJ2-3	-	-	CASSQESAGRTMGTDTQYF	TGCGCCAGCAGCCAAGAATCTGCAGGGAGAACTATGGGCACAGATACACAGTATTTT
TRBV5-6	TRBJ1-5	-	-	CASSPGSEDQPQHF	TGTGCCAGCAGCCCTGGCTCCGAGGATCAGCCCCAGCATTTT
TRBV6-5	TRBJ1-1	-	-	CASRNPGGVGAFF	TGTGCCAGCAGAAACCCCGGAGGAGTCGGAGCTTTCTTT
TRBV10-3	TRBJ1-2	few	TRBD1	CAISAGGQSGMPNYGYTF	TGTGCCATCAGCGCCGGGGGACAGTCAGGCATGCCTAACTATGGCTACACCTTC
TRBV6-2/TRBV6-3	TRBJ2-1	-	-	CASSYSGVGAVNEQFF	TGTGCCAGTAGTTACTCCGGCGTGGGGGCGGTAAATGAGCAGTTCTTC
TRBV4-3	TRBJ2-3	-	-	CTSSQDGGQGTDTQYF	TGTACCAGCAGCCAAGATGGGGGGCAGGGGACAGATACGCAGTATTTT
TRBV6-5	TRBJ1-6	-	-	CASSYNSPTRNSYNSSLHF	TGTGCCAGCAGTTACAATAGCCCGACCAGGAACTCCTATAATTCATCCCTCCACTTT
TRBV6-1	TRBJ2-5	-	-	CASSELYQETQYF	TGTGCCAGCAGTGAGTTGTACCAAGAGACCCAGTACTTC
TRBV5-4	TRBJ2-1	few	TRBD1	CASSLETGVWEQFF	TGTGCCAGCAGCTTGGAGACAGGGGTATGGGAGCAGTTCTTT
TRBV29-1	TRBJ2-7	-	TRBD1	CSAEAPGQGAEEQYF	TGCAGCGCTGAAGCCCCGGGACAGGGGGCTGAAGAGCAGTACTTC
TRBV6-1	TRBJ2-5	-	-	CVSSEWYQETQHF	TGTGTCAGCAGTGAATGGTACCAAGAGACCCAGCACTTC
TRBV20-1	TRBJ1-6	-	TRBD1	CSSSGGQGRSPLLF	TGCAGTTCTAGTGGGGGACAGGGGCGATCACCCCTCCTCTTT
TRBV29-1	TRBJ2-1	-	-	CSVEDLTAGGGNEQFF	TGCAGCGTTGAAGATTTAACGGCAGGAGGAGGCAATGAGCAGTTCTTC
TRBV5-5	TRBJ1-2	-	TRBD1	CASSLNTRAGGADDYTF	TGTGCCAGCAGCTTGAACACCCGAGCAGGGGGTGCAGATGACTACACCTTC